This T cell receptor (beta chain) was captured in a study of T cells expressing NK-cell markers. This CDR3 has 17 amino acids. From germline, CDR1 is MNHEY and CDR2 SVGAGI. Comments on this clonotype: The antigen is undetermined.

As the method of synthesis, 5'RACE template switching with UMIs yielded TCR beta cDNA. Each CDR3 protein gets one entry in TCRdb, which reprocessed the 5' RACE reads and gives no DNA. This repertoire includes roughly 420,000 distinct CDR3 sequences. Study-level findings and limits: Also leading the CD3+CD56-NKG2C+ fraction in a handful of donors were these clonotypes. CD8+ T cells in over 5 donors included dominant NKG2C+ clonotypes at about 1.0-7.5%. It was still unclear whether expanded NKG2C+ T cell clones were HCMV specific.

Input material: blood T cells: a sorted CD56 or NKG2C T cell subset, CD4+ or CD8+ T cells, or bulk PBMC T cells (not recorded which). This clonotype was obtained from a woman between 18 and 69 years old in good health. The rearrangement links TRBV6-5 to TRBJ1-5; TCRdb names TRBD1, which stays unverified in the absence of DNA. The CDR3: CASSYTLPGDSNQPQHF.